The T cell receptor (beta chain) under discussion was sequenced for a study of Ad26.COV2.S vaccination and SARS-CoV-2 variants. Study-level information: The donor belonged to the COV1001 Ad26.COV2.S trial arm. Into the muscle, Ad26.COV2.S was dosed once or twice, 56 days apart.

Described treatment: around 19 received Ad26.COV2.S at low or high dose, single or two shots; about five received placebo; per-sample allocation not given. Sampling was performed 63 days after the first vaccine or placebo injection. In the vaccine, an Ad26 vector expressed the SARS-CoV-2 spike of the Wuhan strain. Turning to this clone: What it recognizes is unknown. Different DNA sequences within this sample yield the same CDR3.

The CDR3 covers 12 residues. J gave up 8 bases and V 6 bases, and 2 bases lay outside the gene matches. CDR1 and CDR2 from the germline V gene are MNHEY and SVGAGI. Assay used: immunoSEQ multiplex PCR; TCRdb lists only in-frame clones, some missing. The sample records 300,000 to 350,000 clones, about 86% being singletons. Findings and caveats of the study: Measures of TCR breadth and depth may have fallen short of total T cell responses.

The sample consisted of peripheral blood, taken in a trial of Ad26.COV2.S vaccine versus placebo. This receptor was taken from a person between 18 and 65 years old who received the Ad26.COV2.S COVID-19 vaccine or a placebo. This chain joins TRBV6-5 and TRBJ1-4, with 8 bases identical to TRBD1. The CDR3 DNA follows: TGTGCCAGCAGCAGGGACAGGGAAAAACTGTTTTTT. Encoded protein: CASSRDREKLFF.